The text below deals with one T cell receptor (beta chain). Its target is unknown. The sample carries other DNA sequences with the same CDR3. The data belong to a study of T cell clones after liver transplantation. This CDR3 region has 13 residues. Trimming took 6 bases from V and 4 from J; bases not matched to a gene: 3. Per germline, CDR1 KGHSH and CDR2 LQKENI. Findings of the study overall: Low donor cell numbers restricted donor-reactive repertoire measurement in a couple of subjects.

TCRdb keeps only in-frame clones here, not all; method: immunoSEQ multiplex PCR. The top ten hold 2% to 2.5% of the sample, which has about 75,000 clones, 84% seen once. Sequenced here: CD4+ T cells from blood, sampled less than 50 months after liver transplant. The origin of this receptor is a human patient who received a liver transplant. Part of the T cells may come from the graft donor. The V call is TRBV18, the J call TRBJ2-7; the match to TRBD1 covers 10 bases. In DNA form, the CDR3 reads TGTGCCAGCTCGCAGGGACAGGGGTACGAGCAGTACTTC. Amino acid sequence: CASSQGQGYEQYF.